The clone carrying this TCR beta chain was seen a single time. The antigen is unknown. These data are taken from a study of cytomegalovirus exposure and HLA in healthy donors. Study-level findings and limits: Analyzed later, association rates of TCRs varied across HLA loci, with DRB1 most and HLA-C fewest.

This PCR relied on a set of 60 Vbeta primers and 13 Jbeta primers. Profiling relied on immunoSEQ multiplex PCR, and the TCRdb table lists in-frame clones only, not all of them. The table includes hundreds of thousands of clones, over 80% detected once. CDR1 SNHLY and CDR2 FYNNEI come from the germline V gene. The trim removed 4 bases at V and 0 bases at J, leaving 3 bases unmatched. The CDR3 is made up of 16 amino acids. The TCR comes from a man aged 35-49 years in good health and CMV-seropositive. Material: PBMCs. The chain employs TRBV2 and TRBJ2-1; 10 nucleotides agree with TRBD1. The DNA for the CDR3 is TGTGCCAGCAGTGGACAGGGGGCCCGCTCCTACAATGAGCAGTTCTTC. Translating it yields CASSGQGARSYNEQFF.